Following are 17 T cell receptor beta chains from one sample sequenced in a study of shared clonotypes between healthy human individuals. TCRdb keeps only in-frame clones here, not all; method: immunoSEQ multiplex PCR. Altogether 750,000 to 1,000,000 clones are present, 92% being singletons, with the ten largest covering 24%. In the naive CD8 group, cells lacked CD45RO and were positively selected for CCR7, so terminally differentiated effector memory CD45RA+ cells were left out. The sequenced material came from naive CD8+ T cells sorted from blood. The receptor set was obtained from a man aged 25 to 45 in good health.

J is TRBJ1-3 and V is TRBV4-3; D gene unclear. Germline values: CDR1 LGHNA, CDR2 YSLEER. This CDR3 region has 14 residues. The V end lost 0 bases, the J end lost 0 bases, and 3 bases lay between the germline ends. The CDR3 is CASSQDLSGNTIYF. CDR3 nucleotide sequence: TGCGCCAGCAGCCAAGACCTCTCTGGAAACACCATATATTTT.

J is TRBJ2-7 and V is TRBV28; 14 positions match TRBD2. Germline V gene data show CDR1 as MDHEN and CDR2 as SYDVKM. This CDR3 is built from 17 residues. V gave up 5 bases and J gave up 2 bases; unmatched junction bases: 8. The DNA for the CDR3 is TGTGCCAGCAGTACCGGGACTAGCGGGAGAGTCACCTACGAGCAGTACTTC. Protein product: CASSTGTSGRVTYEQYF.

This chain connects TRBV5-1 to TRBJ2-7, with a tentative D call TRBD1 (5 bases). CDR1 is SGHRS and CDR2 is YFSETQ in the germline V gene. Trimming left V 2 bases short and J 1 base short, with 16 bases between. The CDR3 totals 16 residues. The CDR3, as DNA: TGCGCCAGCAGCTTTTTAGTATCGGCAGGGTCCTACGAGCAGTACTTC. It specifies CASSFLVSAGSYEQYF.

Concerning this clone: Because the CDR3's place on the DNA is in doubt, the DNA is left out and the CDR3 is given as listed by TCRdb. This sequence joins TRBV7-9 and TRBJ2-4; the listed D gene, TRBD2, was not tested against the DNA. The germline CDR1 and CDR2 sequences are SEHNR and FQNEAQ (reference sequence). A total of 19 residues make up the CDR3, ends included. The CDR3 reads CASSLGNFGNGRVTNIQYF.

The V and J genes are TRBV27 and TRBJ2-6; the D gene is possibly TRBD1 (5 bases). The CDR3 is made up of 15 amino acids. The germline V and J ends were trimmed by 2 bases and 2 bases, with 7 bases remaining between them. The germline V gene encodes CDR1 MNHEY and CDR2 SMNVEV (reference sequence). Written as DNA, the CDR3 is TGTGCCAGCAGTTTAGCCAGGGCTGGGGCCAACGTCCTGACTTTC. Amino acid sequence: CASSLARAGANVLTF.

The chain carries TRBV9 and TRBJ2-3, with a possible D match to TRBD2 (5 bases). Trimming pared 4 bases from V and 4 bases from J, leaving 19 bases between. CDR1 and CDR2 (germline): SGDLS, YYNGEE. This CDR3 is built from 16 residues. The CDR3 is CASSPLGRIVSDTQYF. Written as DNA, the CDR3 is TGTGCCAGCAGCCCCTTGGGGAGAATCGTCTCAGATACGCAGTATTTT. Supplemented by reference TRBV9 and TRBJ2-3, the full variable domain reads DSGVTQTPKHLITATGQRVTLRCSPRSGDLSVYWYQQSLDQGLQFLIQYYNGEERAKGNILERFSAQQFPDLHSELNLSSLELGDSALYFCASSPLGRIVSDTQYFGPGTRLTVL.

The chain joins TRBV7-2 to TRBJ1-2; 10 bases align to TRBD1. With V trimmed by 2 bases and J by 0 bases, 9 bases remained unmatched. The V gene's germline CDR1 is SGHTA and CDR2 FQGNSA. CDR3 size: 18 residues. CDR3 DNA: TGTGCCAGCAGCTTAATTTGGGACAGGGGACCTACTAACTATGGCTACACCTTC. It encodes CASSLIWDRGPTNYGYTF. The complete variable domain, with remaining parts taken from reference TRBV7-2 and TRBJ1-2, reads GAGVSQSPSNKVTEKGKDVELRCDPISGHTALYWYRQSLGQGLEFLIYFQGNSAPDKSGLPSDRFSAERTGGSVSTLTIQRTQQEDSAVYLCASSLIWDRGPTNYGYTFGSGTRLTVV.

This clone was picked up a small number of times. The sample holds other DNA sequences that translate to the same CDR3. The rearrangement joins TRBV27 to TRBJ2-2; no definite D call. The V gene's germline CDR1 is MNHEY and CDR2 SMNVEV (reference sequence). The V and J ends lost 3 bases and 4 bases respectively, with 3 bases between them. The CDR3 is 12 residues long. This CDR3 is CASSFGTGELFF. The CDR3 DNA reads TGTGCCAGCAGTTTTGGCACCGGGGAGCTGTTTTTT.

CDR3 sequence reads: CASSLVAGESYEQYF. The CDR3 coding sequence is TGCGCCAGCAGCTTGGTAGCGGGAGAAAGCTACGAGCAGTACTTC. The chain has TRBV5-1 and TRBJ2-7, with 9 bases fitting TRBD2. Germline CDR1 and CDR2: SGHRS and YFSETQ. The CDR3 contains 15 residues. After removal of 0 bases from V and 3 bases from J, the junction contained 4 bases not matched to a gene.

The V gene is TRBV12-5, the J gene TRBJ2-5; possibly TRBD1 for D (6 bases). V lost 1 base and J 1 base, leaving 7 bases between the germline ends. There are 14 residues in the CDR3. Germline V CDR1 and CDR2: LGHNT, FRNRAP. In DNA, the CDR3 is TGTGCTAGTGGTTTGGGACAGGTCCAAGAGACCCAGTACTTC. This sequence encodes CASGLGQVQETQYF. Full variable domain (missing parts from reference TRBV12-5 and TRBJ2-5): DARVTQTPRHKVTEMGQEVTMRCQPILGHNTVFWYRQTMMQGLELLAYFRNRAPLDDSGMPKDRFSAEMPDATLATLKIQPSEPRDSAVYFCASGLGQVQETQYFGPGTRLLVL.

This chain links TRBV11-2 with TRBJ2-5; D is undetermined. The CDR3 spans 15 residues. Trimming removed 0 bases from V and 5 bases from J, with 13 bases in between. Germline values: CDR1 SGHAT, CDR2 FQNNGV. CDR3 sequence reads: CASSLEYSAEETQYF. Written as DNA, the CDR3 is TGTGCCAGCAGCTTAGAGTATTCCGCAGAGGAGACCCAGTACTTC.

This chain connects TRBV4-1 to TRBJ1-4; no firm D call. The V gene's germline CDR1 is MGHRA and CDR2 YSYEKL. Trimming removed 1 base at V and 0 bases at J, with 3 bases between. The CDR3 runs 14 residues. The CDR3 nucleotides read TGCGCCAGCAGCCAAGTTGCAACTAATGAAAAACTGTTTTTT. Translating it yields CASSQVATNEKLFF.

This chain connects TRBV13 to TRBJ2-7, with TRBD2 identical over 9 bases. V lost 3 bases and J lost 0; bases outside the gene matches: 6. The CDR3 covers 16 residues. The germline V gene has CDR1 PRHDT and CDR2 FYEKMQ (reference sequence). CDR3 nucleotide sequence: TGTGCCAGCAGCTTTCCTAGCGGGACCCCCTCCTACGAGCAGTACTTC. This codes for CASSFPSGTPSYEQYF.

This chain joins TRBV13 and TRBJ2-7; D perhaps matches TRBD1 (5 bases). Trimming stripped 2 bases from V and 3 bases from J, with 8 bases between. Germline CDR1 PRHDT, CDR2 FYEKMQ (reference sequence). This CDR3 is 13 amino acids long. The CDR3 loop is CASSLQGSYEQYF. CDR3 DNA: TGTGCCAGCAGCTTACAGGGAAGCTACGAGCAGTACTTC.

The V and J genes are TRBV4-1 and TRBJ2-7; 9 bases are shared with TRBD1. The V gene's germline CDR1 is MGHRA and CDR2 YSYEKL. V lost 1 base, J lost 6 bases, and 13 bases stayed unmatched. The CDR3 is 17 amino acids. The CDR3 here is CASSQGAPGQGPPEQYF. CDR3 nucleotides: TGCGCCAGCAGCCAAGGCGCCCCGGGACAGGGTCCCCCCGAGCAGTACTTC.

CDR3 DNA sequence: TGTGCCAGCTCACCGAGGGAGGGGGCGTCCTACGAGCAGTACTTC. Its translation: CASSPREGASYEQYF. The gene calls are TRBV18 and TRBJ2-7; either TRBD1 or TRBD2 may fit D (7 bases each). The CDR3 length is 15 residues. CDR1 is KGHSH, CDR2 LQKENI, per germline. With 3 bases removed from V and 1 base from J, the gap between germline ends came to 13 bases.

V usage is TRBV6-5 and J usage is TRBJ2-3; D call uncertain. The CDR3 runs to 13 residues. Germline CDR1 and CDR2: MNHEY and SVGAGI. This CDR3 reads CATGTSSTDTQYF. The DNA of the CDR3 is TGTGCGACGGGCACTTCTAGCACAGATACGCAGTATTTT.